This TCR beta chain was sequenced for a study of cytomegalovirus exposure and HLA in healthy donors. Study findings and constraints: Among TCR beta chains of equal frequency, HLA-associated ones were more clonally expanded in a later analysis. A previous analysis found most TCR beta V segments productive roughly 87% or roughly 30% of the time. HLA alleles were associated with fewer than 20,000 TCR beta sequences in a later analysis at 0.05 false discovery rate. Based on reports, TCR beta sequences accurately predicted HLA-A and HLA-B alleles for most subjects.

With regard to this clone: Its target is not known.

This CDR3 comprises 14 residues. Germline CDR1 SGDLS, CDR2 YYNGEE. Deletions cut 3 bases from V and 9 bases from J, with 16 bases between. The PCR used 60 Vbeta and 13 Jbeta primers. Profiled with immunoSEQ multiplex PCR; TCRdb holds only in-frame clones, not every one. Counted here are some 150,000 clones, around 87% occurring once; the ten biggest clones make up 5.2%. Specimen: PBMCs. The TCR comes from a woman under 40 in good health and CMV-seronegative. The J gene is TRBJ2-1, the V gene TRBV9; D may be TRBD2 (7 bases). CDR3 sequence: CASSAWGGTGEQFF. DNA of the CDR3: TGTGCCAGCAGCGCGTGGGGGGGCACGGGTGAGCAGTTCTTC.